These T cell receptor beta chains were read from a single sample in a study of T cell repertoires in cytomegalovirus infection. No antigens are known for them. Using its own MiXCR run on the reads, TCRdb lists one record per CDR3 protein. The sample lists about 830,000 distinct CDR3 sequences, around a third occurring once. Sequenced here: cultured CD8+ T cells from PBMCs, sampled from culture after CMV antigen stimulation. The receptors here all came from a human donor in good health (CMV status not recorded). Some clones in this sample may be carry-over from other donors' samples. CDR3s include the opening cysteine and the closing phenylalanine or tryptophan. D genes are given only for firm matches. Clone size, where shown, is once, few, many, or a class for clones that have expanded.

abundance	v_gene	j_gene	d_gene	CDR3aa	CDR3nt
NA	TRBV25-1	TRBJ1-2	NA	CASSIQGEGRSGYTF	TGTGCCAGCAGTATACAGGGTGAGGGCAGGTCTGGCTACACCTTC
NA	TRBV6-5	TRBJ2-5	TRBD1	CVSSWAGTGIGETQYF	TGTGTCAGCAGTTGGGCCGGGACAGGGATCGGAGAGACCCAGTACTTC
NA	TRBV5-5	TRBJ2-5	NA	CASIPAYEAEETQYF	TGTGCCAGCATTCCTGCGTATGAGGCCGAAGAGACCCAGTACTTC
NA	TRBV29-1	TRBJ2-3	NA	CSVRRTDRPSTDTQYF	TGCAGCGTTAGGAGGACAGACCGACCCTCCACAGATACGCAGTATTTT
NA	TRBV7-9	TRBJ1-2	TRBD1	CASSLAYLGQLFF	TGTGCCAGCAGCTTGGCTTATTTGGGACAGCTATTCTTC
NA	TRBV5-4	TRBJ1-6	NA	CASSRGDRPLHF	TGTGCCAGCAGCCGTGGGGATAGGCCCCTCCACTTT
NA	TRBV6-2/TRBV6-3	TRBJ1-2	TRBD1	CASRPGQGDYGYTF	TGTGCCAGCAGACCGGGACAGGGAGACTATGGCTACACCTTC
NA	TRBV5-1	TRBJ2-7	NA	CASSFGQSLADEQYF	TGCGCCAGCAGCTTTGGACAGAGCTTAGCCGACGAGCAGTACTTC
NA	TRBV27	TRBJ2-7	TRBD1	CASSFARDRASYEQYF	TGTGCCAGCAGTTTCGCCCGGGACAGGGCGTCCTACGAGCAGTACTTC
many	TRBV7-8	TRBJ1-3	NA	CASSLGENTIYF	TGTGCCAGCAGCTTAGGGGAAAACACCATATATTTT
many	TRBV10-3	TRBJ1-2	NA	CAISPQGHTGNYGYTF	TGTGCCATCAGTCCTCAAGGCCACACAGGAAACTATGGCTACACCTTC
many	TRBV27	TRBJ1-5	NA	CASSTEEGQPQHF	TGTGCCAGCAGCACAGAGGAGGGCCAGCCCCAGCATTTT
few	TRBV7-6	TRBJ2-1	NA	CASSRGRIQNNEQFF	TGTGCCAGCAGTCGGGGTAGAATCCAGAACAATGAGCAGTTCTTC
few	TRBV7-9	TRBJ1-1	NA	CASSLPLGAVNTEAFF	TGTGCCAGCAGCTTACCTTTGGGGGCCGTGAACACTGAAGCTTTCTTT
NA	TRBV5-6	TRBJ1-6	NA	CASRSFPFDNSPLHF	TGTGCCAGCAGATCCTTCCCCTTCGATAATTCACCCCTCCACTTT
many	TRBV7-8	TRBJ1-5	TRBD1	CASSAGQGNQPQHF	TGTGCCAGCAGCGCGGGACAGGGCAATCAGCCCCAGCATTTT
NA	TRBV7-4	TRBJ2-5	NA	CASSLEVEQETQYF	TGTGCCAGCAGCTTAGAGGTAGAACAAGAGACCCAGTACTTC
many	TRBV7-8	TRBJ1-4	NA	CASSPRGLNEKLFF	TGTGCCAGCAGCCCCCGGGGGTTAAATGAAAAACTGTTTTTT
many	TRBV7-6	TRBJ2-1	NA	CASSLQGGRGSSYNEQFF	TGTGCCAGCAGCTTACAGGGGGGCAGGGGTTCCTCCTACAATGAGCAGTTCTTC
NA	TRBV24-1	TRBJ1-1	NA	CATSDPDTEAFF	TGTGCCACCAGTGACCCGGACACTGAAGCTTTCTTT
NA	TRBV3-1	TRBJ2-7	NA	CASSQDLSYEQYF	TGTGCCAGCAGCCAAGATTTGAGCTACGAGCAGTACTTC
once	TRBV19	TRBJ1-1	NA	CASTPLGYTEAFF	TGTGCCAGTACCCCTCTAGGTTACACTGAAGCTTTCTTT
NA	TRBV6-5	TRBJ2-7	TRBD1	CASSSRDRGTRGSYEQYF	TGTGCCAGCAGTTCCCGGGACAGGGGCACCAGGGGGTCCTACGAGCAGTACTTT
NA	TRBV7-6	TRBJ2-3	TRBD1	CASSLAWDRGTDTQYF	TGTGCCAGCAGCTTAGCATGGGACAGGGGGACAGATACGCAGTATTTT
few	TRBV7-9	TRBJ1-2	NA	CASSPTGRGEDTF	TGTGCCAGCAGCCCTACGGGGAGGGGAGAGGACACCTTC
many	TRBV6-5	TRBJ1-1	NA	CASSYGQNTEAFF	TGTGCCAGCAGTTACGGACAGAACACTGAAGCTTTCTTT
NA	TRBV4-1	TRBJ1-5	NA	CASSLAMIDQPQHF	TGCGCCAGCAGCCTAGCAATGATAGATCAGCCCCAGCATTTT
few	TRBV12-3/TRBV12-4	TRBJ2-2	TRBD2	CASSFFLGLAGGENTGELFF	TGTGCCAGCAGTTTTTTCCTGGGACTAGCGGGGGGTGAAAACACCGGGGAGCTGTTTTTT
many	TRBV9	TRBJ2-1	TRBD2	CASSERGGLGNEQFF	TGTGCCAGCAGCGAGCGGGGGGGCCTAGGCAATGAGCAGTTCTTC
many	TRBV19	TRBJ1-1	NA	CASSFEGGNTEAFF	TGTGCCAGTAGTTTCGAGGGCGGGAACACTGAAGCTTTCTTT
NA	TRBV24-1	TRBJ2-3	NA	CATSDTLAAGDTQYF	TGTGCCACCAGTGATACCCTGGCTGCGGGAGATACGCAGTATTTT
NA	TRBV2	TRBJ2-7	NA	CASRQVLTYEQYF	TGTGCCAGCAGACAGGTACTAACCTACGAGCAGTACTTC
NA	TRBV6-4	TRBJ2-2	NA	CASSSEVGELFF	TGTGCCAGCAGTTCAGAGGTCGGGGAGCTGTTTTTT
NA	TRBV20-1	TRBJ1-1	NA	CSARDFRGEDTEAFF	TGCAGTGCTAGAGATTTTAGGGGGGAGGACACTGAAGCTTTCTTT
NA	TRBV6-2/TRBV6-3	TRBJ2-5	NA	CASEGRVEETQYF	TGTGCCAGCGAAGGCAGGGTGGAGGAGACCCAGTACTTC
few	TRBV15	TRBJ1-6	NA	CATSTGFYKNSPLHF	TGTGCCACCAGCACAGGATTTTACAAGAATTCACCCCTCCACTTT